Listed here are 15 T cell receptor beta chains from one sample, sequenced in a study of cytomegalovirus exposure and HLA in healthy donors. With 60 Vbeta and 13 Jbeta primers, the PCR was carried out. Data came from immunoSEQ multiplex PCR; TCRdb stores just in-frame clones and leaves some out. The table records fewer than 250,000 clones, about 83% of them present only once. The sequenced sample was PBMCs. The receptors were gathered from a middle-aged man in good health and CMV-seropositive.

This chain connects TRBV5-1 to TRBJ1-2, with 11 bases fitting TRBD1. Germline values: CDR1 SGHRS, CDR2 YFSETQ. This CDR3 comprises 17 residues. Germline trimming cut 0 bases from V and 9 bases from J; bases unmatched to any gene: 13. CDR3 loop: CASSLVGQGATGVSYTF. The CDR3 DNA follows: TGCGCCAGCAGCTTGGTAGGACAGGGGGCTACCGGAGTAAGCTACACCTTC.

The chain has TRBV7-6 and TRBJ2-2, with TRBD2 matching over 15 bases. The germline gives CDR1 SGHVS, CDR2 FNYEAQ. Germline trimming cut 2 bases from V and 5 bases from J; bases unmatched to any gene: 6. This CDR3 has 18 residues. The CDR3 region has the DNA TGTGCCAGCAGCTTATGGACTAGCGGGAGGGCCAGGACCGGGGAGCTGTTTTTT. This codes for CASSLWTSGRARTGELFF.

The gene calls are TRBV27 and TRBJ2-4; TRBD1 matches at 8 bases. This CDR3 spans 16 amino acids. In germline, CDR1 is MNHEY, CDR2 SMNVEV (reference sequence). Trimming removed 5 bases from V and 1 base from J; junction bases left unmatched: 7. The CDR3 sequence is CASSPQGAMAKNIQYF. CDR3 sequence (DNA): TGTGCCAGCAGTCCTCAGGGGGCTATGGCCAAAAACATTCAGTACTTC.

The chain is built from TRBV25-1 and TRBJ1-2; D remains unclear. The germline V gene encodes CDR1 MGHDK and CDR2 SYGVNS. This CDR3 region has 13 residues. V gave up 2 bases and J gave up 7 bases, with 11 bases separating them. The CDR3 protein is CASSEPPGSGYTF. The CDR3 nucleotides are TGTGCCAGCAGTGAACCACCAGGCTCTGGCTACACCTTC.

This clone came up once. The rearrangement joins TRBV5-1 to TRBJ2-3, with 7 bases fitting TRBD1. This CDR3 is built from 13 residues. CDR1 is SGHRS and CDR2 is YFSETQ in the germline V gene. V shed 2 bases and J 8 bases; nucleotides not matched to a gene: 5. The CDR3 here is CASSFNPGGTQYF. The CDR3 DNA sequence: TGCGCCAGCAGCTTCAACCCAGGGGGTACGCAGTATTTT. The entire variable domain, with the rest obtained from reference TRBV5-1 and TRBJ2-3, is as follows: KAGVTQTPRYLIKTRGQQVTLSCSPISGHRSVSWYQQTPGQGLQFLFEYFSETQRNKGNFPGRFSGRQFSNSRSEMNVSTLELGDSALYLCASSFNPGGTQYFGPGTRLTVL.

The genes are TRBV5-6 and TRBJ2-1; 7 positions agree with TRBD2. This CDR3 is 16 amino acids long. CDR1 is SGHDT, CDR2 YYEEEE, per germline. J was trimmed by 4 bases and V by 0 bases; bases with no gene match: 7. The CDR3 sequence: CASSLDPGLSYNEQFF. CDR3 bases: TGTGCCAGCAGCTTGGATCCGGGACTATCGTACAATGAGCAGTTCTTC.

The chain couples TRBV5-1 to TRBJ2-1; 10 nucleotides agree with TRBD2. Per germline, CDR1 SGHRS and CDR2 YFSETQ. V trimming: 5 bases; J trimming: 1 base; junction bases outside the gene matches: 0. This CDR3 has 14 amino acids. The CDR3 loop reads CASRTSGSYNEQFF. CDR3 coding DNA: TGCGCCAGCAGGACTAGCGGGTCCTACAATGAGCAGTTCTTC. Variable domain in full (rest from reference TRBV5-1 and TRBJ2-1): KAGVTQTPRYLIKTRGQQVTLSCSPISGHRSVSWYQQTPGQGLQFLFEYFSETQRNKGNFPGRFSGRQFSNSRSEMNVSTLELGDSALYLCASRTSGSYNEQFFGPGTRLTVL.

In its sample, this clone was seen once. The V gene is TRBV5-6, the J gene TRBJ1-1; D may be TRBD1 (5 bases). Trimming left V 6 bases short and J 3 bases short, with 12 bases between. The germline V gene encodes CDR1 SGHDT and CDR2 YYEEEE. The CDR3 totals 13 residues. In DNA, the CDR3 is TGTGCCAGCACCTTAAGACAGCACACTGAAGCTTTCTTT. This translates into CASTLRQHTEAFF.

The chain employs TRBV18 and TRBJ1-2; D uncertain. Trimming removed 2 bases at V and 4 bases at J, with 11 bases between. CDR1 is KGHSH and CDR2 is LQKENI in the germline V gene. CDR3 size: 14 residues. The CDR3 is CASSPEVATYGYTF. In DNA form, the CDR3 reads TGTGCCAGCTCACCAGAGGTTGCAACCTATGGCTACACCTTC.

This chain joins TRBV27 and TRBJ2-7; perhaps TRBD1 as D (5 bases). The germline V and J ends were trimmed by 0 bases and 3 bases, with 12 bases remaining between them. CDR1 is MNHEY, CDR2 SMNVEV, per germline (reference sequence). The CDR3 has 15 residues. DNA for the CDR3: TGTGCCAGCAGTTTATCGCGGCAGGGCGGCTACGAGCAGTACTTC. Translation gives CASSLSRQGGYEQYF.

The J gene is TRBJ2-1, the V gene TRBV9; D not resolved. From germline, CDR1 is SGDLS and CDR2 YYNGEE. V was trimmed by 1 base and J by 0 bases, leaving 8 bases between them. The CDR3 sequence is 15 residues long. CDR3: CASSVSLSSYNEQFF. The CDR3 DNA reads TGTGCCAGCAGCGTAAGTCTGAGCTCCTACAATGAGCAGTTCTTC.

CDR3 residues: CASSPGTRSDSYGYTF. For the CDR3, the DNA is TGTGCCAGCAGCCCAGGGACAAGATCAGATAGCTATGGCTACACCTTC. The J gene is TRBJ1-2, the V gene TRBV14, with D perhaps matching TRBD1 (6 bases). From germline, CDR1 is SGHDN and CDR2 FVKESK. The CDR3 extends over 16 amino acids. Trimming pared 4 bases from V and 4 bases from J, leaving 19 bases between.

The chain uses TRBV5-4 and TRBJ2-7; D gene uncertain. This CDR3 is built from 11 residues. V lost 4 bases and J 3 bases, leaving 5 bases between the germline ends. In germline, CDR1 is SGHNT, CDR2 YYREEE (reference sequence). CDR3 in amino acids: CASSRNYEQYF. DNA for the CDR3: TGTGCCAGCAGCCGTAACTACGAGCAGTACTTC. Full variable domain (outside the CDR3, taken from reference TRBV5-4 and TRBJ2-7): ETGVTQSPTHLIKTRGQQVTLRCSSQSGHNTVSWYQQALGQGPQFIFQYYREEENGRGNFPPRFSGLQFPNYSSELNVNALELDDSALYLCASSRNYEQYFGPGTRLTVT.

The chain has TRBV2 and TRBJ1-4; no clear D gene. The germline gives CDR1 SNHLY, CDR2 FYNNEI. V was cut by 2 bases and J by 7 bases, with 14 bases left in between. The CDR3 is 15 amino acids. The CDR3 loop reads CASSELVESGEKLFF. The CDR3 DNA is TGTGCCAGCAGTGAATTGGTCGAGAGTGGTGAAAAACTGTTTTTT. Filled out from reference TRBV2 and TRBJ1-4, the complete variable domain reads EPEVTQTPSHQVTQMGQEVILRCVPISNHLYFYWYRQILGQKVEFLVSFYNNEISEKSEIFDDQFSVERPDGSNFTLKIRSTKLEDSAMYFCASSELVESGEKLFFGSGTQLSVL.

Turning to this clone: Other DNA sequences in this sample translate to the same CDR3. The chain recombines TRBV5-6 with TRBJ1-2, with TRBD1 matching over 8 bases. This CDR3 contains 15 residues. In germline, CDR1 is SGHDT, CDR2 YYEEEE. The trim removed 0 bases at V and 3 bases at J, leaving 4 bases unmatched. CDR3 bases: TGTGCCAGCAGCTTGGGAGGGACAGGTGACTATGGCTACACCTTC. Its translation: CASSLGGTGDYGYTF.